This T cell receptor (beta chain) is from a study of T-cell reconstitution after alpha-beta-depleted transplantation in children. This CDR3 has 13 amino acids. The germline CDR1 and CDR2 sequences are DFQATT and SNEGSKA (reference sequence). This clonotype has ten or more counts. A library of TCRbeta sequences, prepared with unique molecular identifiers, was generated. TCRdb reprocessed the PCR reads via MiXCR and lists one record per CDR3 protein. The sample has some 550,000 distinct CDR3 sequences; 20% to 25% are singletons. This sequence joins TRBV20-1 and TRBJ2-7; D is unclear. Sample: PBMCs, mostly from graft donor cells, taken 360 days after TCRalphabeta/CD19-depleted stem cell transplant. This receptor was taken from a boy under three years old who had a stem cell transplant for acute myeloid leukemia, so the T cells may come from the graft donor. The CDR3 protein is CSLRAHPSYEQYV. CDR3 bases: TGCAGCCTAAGGGCCCACCCATCTTACGAGCAGTACGTC.